The sequence of this TCR beta chain was determined in a study of T cell responses to AZD1222 COVID-19 vaccine. The CDR3 covers 15 residues. Germline V CDR1 and CDR2: LGHNA, YSLEER. The V end lost 0 bases, the J end lost 4 bases, and 10 bases lay between the germline ends. Sequencing was performed with immunoSEQ multiplex PCR; in TCRdb, only in-frame clones are kept and a portion is missing. Found here are around 140,000 clones, 85% of them singletons; the top ten hold 7.9%. Worth noting for this clone: Its target is unknown.

Regarding the study as a whole: Vaccine-related CD4 TCRs covered spike, predominating at 160-218 and 743-854. Following two doses of AZD1222, Spike-specific TCR breadth and depth rose. Donors were chiefly white British, with a greater number of females, and clonal diversity was perhaps underestimated. Of the AZD1222 recipients, only 5 to 7 were seropositive at baseline.

This chain uses TRBV4-3 with TRBJ2-4; D is ambiguous. The sequencing here drew on peripheral blood, taken 28 days after the second dose of the MenACWY control vaccine. The TCR sequence derives from an adult who received the MenACWY meningococcal vaccine as a control. CDR3 in amino acids: CASSQDNHGKNIQYF. The DNA for the CDR3 is TGCGCCAGCAGCCAAGATAATCACGGTAAAAACATTCAGTACTTC.